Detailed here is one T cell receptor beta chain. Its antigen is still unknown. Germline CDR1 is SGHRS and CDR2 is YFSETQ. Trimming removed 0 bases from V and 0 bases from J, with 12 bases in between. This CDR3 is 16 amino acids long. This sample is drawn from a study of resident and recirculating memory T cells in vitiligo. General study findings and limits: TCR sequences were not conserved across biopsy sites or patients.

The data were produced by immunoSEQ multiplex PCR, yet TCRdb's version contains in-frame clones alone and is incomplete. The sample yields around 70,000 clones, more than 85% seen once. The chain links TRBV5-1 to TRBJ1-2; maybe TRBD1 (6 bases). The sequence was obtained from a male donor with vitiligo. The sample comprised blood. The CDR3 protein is CASSLGTASSNYGYTF. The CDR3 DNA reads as TGCGCCAGCAGCTTGGGGACAGCCAGTTCTAACTATGGCTACACCTTC.